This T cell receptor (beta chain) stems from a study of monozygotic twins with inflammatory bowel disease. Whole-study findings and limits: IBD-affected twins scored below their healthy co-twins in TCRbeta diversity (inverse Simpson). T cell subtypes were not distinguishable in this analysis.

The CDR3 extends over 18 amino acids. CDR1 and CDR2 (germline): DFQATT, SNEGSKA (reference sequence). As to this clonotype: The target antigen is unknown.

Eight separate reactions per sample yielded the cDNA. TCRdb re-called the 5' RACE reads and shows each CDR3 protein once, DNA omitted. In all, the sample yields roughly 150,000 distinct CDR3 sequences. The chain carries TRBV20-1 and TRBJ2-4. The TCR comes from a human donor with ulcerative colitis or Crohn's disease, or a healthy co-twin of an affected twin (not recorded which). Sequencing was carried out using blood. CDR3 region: CSARDKSSYRLAKNIQYF.